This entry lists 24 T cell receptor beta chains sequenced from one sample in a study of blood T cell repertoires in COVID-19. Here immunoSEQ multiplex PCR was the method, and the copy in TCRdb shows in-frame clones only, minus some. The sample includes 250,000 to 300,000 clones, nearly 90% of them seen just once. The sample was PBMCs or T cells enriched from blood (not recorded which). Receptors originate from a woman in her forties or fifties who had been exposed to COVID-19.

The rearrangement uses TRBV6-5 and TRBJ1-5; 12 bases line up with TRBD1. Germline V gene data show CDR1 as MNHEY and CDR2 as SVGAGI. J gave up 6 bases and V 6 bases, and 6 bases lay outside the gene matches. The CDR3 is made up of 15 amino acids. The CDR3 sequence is CASRVGQGAIQPQHF. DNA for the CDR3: TGTGCCAGCAGGGTGGGACAGGGGGCGATTCAGCCCCAGCATTTT.

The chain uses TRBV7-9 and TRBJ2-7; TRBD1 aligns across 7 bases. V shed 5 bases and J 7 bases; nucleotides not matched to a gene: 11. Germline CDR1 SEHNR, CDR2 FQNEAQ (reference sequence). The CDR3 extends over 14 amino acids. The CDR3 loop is CASSPPGTVGEQYF. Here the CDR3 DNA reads TGTGCCAGCAGCCCGCCCGGGACAGTGGGGGAGCAGTACTTC.

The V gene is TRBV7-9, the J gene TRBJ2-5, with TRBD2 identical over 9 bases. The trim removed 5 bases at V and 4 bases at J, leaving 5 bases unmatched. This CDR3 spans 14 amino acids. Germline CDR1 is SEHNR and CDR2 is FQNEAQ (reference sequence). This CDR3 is CASSRAGGAETQYF. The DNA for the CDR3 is TGTGCCAGCAGCCGAGCGGGGGGTGCAGAGACCCAGTACTTC. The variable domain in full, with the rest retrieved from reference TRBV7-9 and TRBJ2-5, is DTGVSQNPRHKITKRGQNVTFRCDPISEHNRLYWYRQTLGQGPEFLTYFQNEAQLEKSRLLSDRFSAERPKGSFSTLEIQRTEQGDSAMYLCASSRAGGAETQYFGPGTRLLVL.

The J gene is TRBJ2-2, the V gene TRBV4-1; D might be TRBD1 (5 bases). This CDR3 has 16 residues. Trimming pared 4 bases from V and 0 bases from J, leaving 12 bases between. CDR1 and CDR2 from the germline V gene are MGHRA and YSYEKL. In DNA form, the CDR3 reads TGCGCCAGCAGCCCTCTTTTAGGGGCGAACACCGGGGAGCTGTTTTTT. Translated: CASSPLLGANTGELFF.

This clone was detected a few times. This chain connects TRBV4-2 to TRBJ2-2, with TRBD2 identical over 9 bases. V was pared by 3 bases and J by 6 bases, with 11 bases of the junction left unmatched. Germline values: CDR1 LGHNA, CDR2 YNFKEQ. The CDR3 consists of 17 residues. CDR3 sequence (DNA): TGTGCCAGCAGCCACCTTCCCCCGCTAGCGGGGCCCGGGGAGCTGTTTTTT. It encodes CASSHLPPLAGPGELFF.

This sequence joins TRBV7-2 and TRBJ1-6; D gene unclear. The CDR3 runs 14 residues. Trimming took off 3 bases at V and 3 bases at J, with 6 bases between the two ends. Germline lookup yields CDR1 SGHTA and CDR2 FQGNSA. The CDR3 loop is CASSFQNYNSPLHF. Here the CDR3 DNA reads TGTGCCAGCAGCTTCCAGAACTATAATTCACCCCTCCACTTT. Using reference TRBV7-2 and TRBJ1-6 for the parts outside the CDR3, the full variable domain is GAGVSQSPSNKVTEKGKDVELRCDPISGHTALYWYRQSLGQGLEFLIYFQGNSAPDKSGLPSDRFSAERTGGSVSTLTIQRTQQEDSAVYLCASSFQNYNSPLHFGNGTRLTVT.

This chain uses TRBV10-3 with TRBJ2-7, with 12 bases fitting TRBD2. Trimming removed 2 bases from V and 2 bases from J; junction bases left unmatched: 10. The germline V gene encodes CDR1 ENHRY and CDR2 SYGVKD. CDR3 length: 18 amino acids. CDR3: CAISELVTSGGLAYEQYF. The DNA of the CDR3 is TGTGCCATCAGTGAGCTTGTGACTAGCGGGGGCCTTGCCTACGAGCAGTACTTC.

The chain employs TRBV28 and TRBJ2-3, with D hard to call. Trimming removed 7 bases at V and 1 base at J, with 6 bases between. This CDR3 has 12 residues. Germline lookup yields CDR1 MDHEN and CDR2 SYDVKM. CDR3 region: CASITGTDTQYF. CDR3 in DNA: TGTGCCAGCATTACAGGCACAGATACGCAGTATTTT.

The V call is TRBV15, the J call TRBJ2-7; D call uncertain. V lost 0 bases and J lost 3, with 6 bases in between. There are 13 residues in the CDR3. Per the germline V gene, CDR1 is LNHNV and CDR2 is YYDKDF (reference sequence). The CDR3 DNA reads TGTGCCACCAGCAGAGATCCAGGCTACGAGCAGTACTTC. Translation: CATSRDPGYEQYF.

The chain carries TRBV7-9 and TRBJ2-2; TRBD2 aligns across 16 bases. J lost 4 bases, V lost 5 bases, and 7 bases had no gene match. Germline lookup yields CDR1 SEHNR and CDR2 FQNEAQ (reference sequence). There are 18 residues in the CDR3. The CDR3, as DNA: TGTGCCAGCAGCGCACCGGGACTAGCGGGGGGGGGCACCGGGGAGCTGTTTTTT. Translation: CASSAPGLAGGGTGELFF.

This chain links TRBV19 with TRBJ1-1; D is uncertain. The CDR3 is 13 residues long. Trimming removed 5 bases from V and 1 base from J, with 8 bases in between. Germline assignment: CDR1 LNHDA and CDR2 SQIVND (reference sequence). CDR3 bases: TGTGCCAGTAGTCCTCGACAGAACACTGAAGCTTTCTTT. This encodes CASSPRQNTEAFF.

The DNA of the CDR3 is TGTGCCAGCACCCCGGGGTGGGCTTTCACAGATACGCAGTATTTT. This sequence encodes CASTPGWAFTDTQYF. This chain uses TRBV28 with TRBJ2-3; a weak D match, TRBD2 (5 bases). Germline-derived CDR1 and CDR2 are MDHEN and SYDVKM. The CDR3 sequence is 15 residues long. The V and J ends lost 7 bases and 2 bases respectively, with 16 bases between them.

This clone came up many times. This CDR3 is CASTLAQPGELFF. The CDR3 region has the DNA TGTGCCAGCACCTTAGCCCAACCCGGGGAGCTGTTTTTT. This sequence joins TRBV27 and TRBJ2-2, with no clear D. This CDR3 is 13 amino acids long. CDR1 is MNHEY, CDR2 SMNVEV, per germline (reference sequence). Trimming shortened V by 7 bases and J by 6 bases, and 12 bases separated the two germline ends.

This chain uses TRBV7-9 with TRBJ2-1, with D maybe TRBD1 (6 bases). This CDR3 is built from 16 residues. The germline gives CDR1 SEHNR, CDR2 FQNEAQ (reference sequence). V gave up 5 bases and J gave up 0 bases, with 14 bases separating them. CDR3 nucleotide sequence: TGTGCCAGCAGCCCACACGACAGGAGCTCCTACAATGAGCAGTTCTTC. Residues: CASSPHDRSSYNEQFF.

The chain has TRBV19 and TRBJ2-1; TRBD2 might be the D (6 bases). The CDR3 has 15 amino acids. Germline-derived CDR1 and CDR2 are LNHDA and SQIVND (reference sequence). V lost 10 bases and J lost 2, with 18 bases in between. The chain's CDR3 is CATGVWRGPYNEQFF. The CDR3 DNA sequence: TGTGCCACTGGGGTGTGGAGGGGACCCTACAATGAGCAGTTCTTC.

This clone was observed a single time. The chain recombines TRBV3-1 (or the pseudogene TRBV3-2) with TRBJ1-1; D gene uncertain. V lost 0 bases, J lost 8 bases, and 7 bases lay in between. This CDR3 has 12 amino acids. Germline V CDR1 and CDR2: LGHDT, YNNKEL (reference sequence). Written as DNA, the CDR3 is TGTGCCAGCAGCCAAGAGGGCAGGGAAGCTTTCTTT. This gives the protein CASSQEGREAFF.

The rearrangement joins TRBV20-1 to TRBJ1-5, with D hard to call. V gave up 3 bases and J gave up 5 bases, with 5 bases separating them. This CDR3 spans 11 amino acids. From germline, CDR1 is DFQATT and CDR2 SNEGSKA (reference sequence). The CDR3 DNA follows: TGCAGTGCTAGTGGCGATCAGCCCCAGCATTTT. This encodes CSASGDQPQHF.

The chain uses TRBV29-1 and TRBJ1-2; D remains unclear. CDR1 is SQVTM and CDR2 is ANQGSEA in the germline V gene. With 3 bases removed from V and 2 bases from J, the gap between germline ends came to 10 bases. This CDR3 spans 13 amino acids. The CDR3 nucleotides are TGCAGCGTTGACAGTTCGGGGAACTATGGCTACACCTTC. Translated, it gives CSVDSSGNYGYTF.

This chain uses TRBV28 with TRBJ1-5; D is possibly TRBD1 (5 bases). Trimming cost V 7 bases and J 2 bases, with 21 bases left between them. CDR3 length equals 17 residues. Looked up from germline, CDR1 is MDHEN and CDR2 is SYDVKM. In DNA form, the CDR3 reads TGTGCCAGCATTCAAAATGCGCAGGGTGTAGGCAATCAGCCCCAGCATTTT. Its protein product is CASIQNAQGVGNQPQHF.

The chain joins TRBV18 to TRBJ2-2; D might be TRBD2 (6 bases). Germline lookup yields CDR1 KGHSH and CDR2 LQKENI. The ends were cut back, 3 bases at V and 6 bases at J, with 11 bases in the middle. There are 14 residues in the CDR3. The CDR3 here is CASSPLTGAGELFF. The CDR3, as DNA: TGTGCCAGCTCACCCCTAACGGGGGCCGGGGAGCTGTTTTTT.

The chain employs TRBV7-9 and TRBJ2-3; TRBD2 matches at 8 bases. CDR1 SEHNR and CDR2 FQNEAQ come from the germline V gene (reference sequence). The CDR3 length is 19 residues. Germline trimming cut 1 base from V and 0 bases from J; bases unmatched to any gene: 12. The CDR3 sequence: CASSLGGGGSPSSTDTQYF. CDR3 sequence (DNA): TGTGCCAGCAGCTTAGGTGGCGGGGGGTCACCCTCTAGCACAGATACGCAGTATTTT.

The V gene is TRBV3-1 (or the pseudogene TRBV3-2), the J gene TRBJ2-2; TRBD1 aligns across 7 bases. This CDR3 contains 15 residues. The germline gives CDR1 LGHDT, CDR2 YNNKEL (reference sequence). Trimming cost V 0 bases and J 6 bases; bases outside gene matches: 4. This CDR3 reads CASSQERGRAGELFF. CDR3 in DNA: TGTGCCAGCAGCCAAGAGAGGGGGCGCGCCGGGGAGCTGTTTTTT.

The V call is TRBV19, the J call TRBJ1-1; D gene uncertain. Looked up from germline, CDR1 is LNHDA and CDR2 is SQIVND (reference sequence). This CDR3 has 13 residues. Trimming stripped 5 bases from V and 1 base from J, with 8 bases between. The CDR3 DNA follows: TGTGCCAGTAGTGCGGTTGGGAACACTGAAGCTTTCTTT. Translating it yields CASSAVGNTEAFF. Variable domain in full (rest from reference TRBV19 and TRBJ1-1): DGGITQSPKYLFRKEGQNVTLSCEQNLNHDAMYWYRQDPGQGLRLIYYSQIVNDFQKGDIAEGYSVSREKKESFPLTVTSAQKNPTAFYLCASSAVGNTEAFFGQGTRLTVV.

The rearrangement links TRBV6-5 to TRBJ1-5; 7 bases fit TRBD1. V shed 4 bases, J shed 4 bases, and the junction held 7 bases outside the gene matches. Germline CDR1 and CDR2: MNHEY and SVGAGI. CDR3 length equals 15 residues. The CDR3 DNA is TGTGCCAGCAGTTCGACAGGGTTGGGGAATCAGCCCCAGCATTTT. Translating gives CASSSTGLGNQPQHF.